Given below is one T cell receptor (beta chain) in context. Its antigen is not known. This record belongs to a study of graft-versus-host responses after intestinal transplantation. Findings and limits, study-wide: The study found high graft-versus-host to host-versus-graft clonal ratios in allografts of patients with graft-donor T cell macrochimerism.

Clones were read by immunoSEQ multiplex PCR, and TCRdb kept only the in-frame ones, dropping some. The sample carries about 97,000 clones, 90% to 95% recorded once. The sequence came from a human donor who was the organ donor for an intestinal transplant. Sequenced here: unstimulated CD4+ T cells sorted from spleen or lymph node cells, sampled before transplant.

The CDR3: CASSQGMQANYGYTF. The DNA of the CDR3 is TGCGCCAGCAGCCAAGGAATGCAGGCTAACTATGGCTACACCTTC. The V and J genes are TRBV4-1 and TRBJ1-2; no firm D call. The germline gives CDR1 MGHRA, CDR2 YSYEKL. This CDR3 region has 15 residues. The V end lost 1 base, the J end lost 0 bases, and 9 bases lay between the germline ends.